Listed here are 19 T cell receptor beta chains from one sample, sequenced in a study of cytomegalovirus exposure and HLA in healthy donors. Primers: 60 Vbeta forward and 13 Jbeta reverse. The data were produced by immunoSEQ multiplex PCR, yet TCRdb's version contains in-frame clones alone and is incomplete. The table lists over 30,000 clones, about 80% of them singletons. Sequencing was done on a sample of PBMCs. Receptor source: a male donor in good health and CMV-seronegative.

This chain joins TRBV7-9 and TRBJ1-6; 9 nucleotides line up with TRBD1. V gave up 5 bases and J gave up 9 bases; unmatched junction bases: 14. The CDR3 has 17 residues. Germline V CDR1 and CDR2: SEHNR, FQNEAQ (reference sequence). In DNA form, the CDR3 reads TGTGCCAGCAGCAGGACAGGGGAGCGGAGATGGGGTTCACCCCTCCACTTT. Protein product: CASSRTGERRWGSPLHF. Full variable domain (outside the CDR3, taken from reference TRBV7-9 and TRBJ1-6): DTGVSQNPRHKITKRGQNVTFRCDPISEHNRLYWYRQTLGQGPEFLTYFQNEAQLEKSRLLSDRFSAERPKGSFSTLEIQRTEQGDSAMYLCASSRTGERRWGSPLHFGNGTRLTVT.

The chain combines TRBV6-1 with TRBJ1-2; D is perhaps TRBD1 (6 bases). Trimming took 1 base from V and 8 from J, leaving 14 bases between them. Germline assignment: CDR1 MNHNS and CDR2 SASEGT. The CDR3 is 14 residues long. CDR3 nucleotides: TGTGCCAGCAGTGAAGTACAGGGAGAGGGGGGCTACACCTTC. Its protein is CASSEVQGEGGYTF.

The chain combines TRBV12-2 with TRBJ1-4; the DNA was not compared with TRBD1, the D call given in the table. TRBV12-2 is recorded as a pseudogene. The CDR3 covers 17 residues. CDR3 region: CASRLPPSQGAKEKLFF. CDR3 coding DNA: TGTGCAAGTCGCCTACCCCCCTCACAGGGGGCGAAGGAAAAACTGTTTTTT.

This chain links TRBV4-1 with TRBJ1-4; TRBD1 aligns across 7 bases. The CDR3 contains 16 residues. V lost 4 bases and J lost 8; bases outside the gene matches: 13. Germline CDR1 reads MGHRA; CDR2 reads YSYEKL. The CDR3 reads CASSPMFRQGREKLFF. CDR3 DNA: TGCGCCAGCAGCCCAATGTTTCGACAGGGACGGGAAAAACTGTTTTTT.

Of note for this clone: Its ends do not fully match the called genes, so a read error is possible. The chain recombines TRBV27 with TRBJ1-5; a weak D match, TRBD1 (6 bases). CDR1 and CDR2 (germline): MNHEY, SMNVEV (reference sequence). There are 17 residues in the CDR3. The CDR3 spells CASSISNSGEGRQPQHF. In DNA, the CDR3 is TGTGCCAGCAGTATATCTAATTCAGGGGAGGGAAGACAGCCCCAGCATTTT.

Remarks on this clone: Within the sample, other DNA sequences also encode this same CDR3. The rearrangement links TRBV5-6 to TRBJ1-5; D is undetermined. The V and J ends lost 3 bases and 6 bases respectively, with 16 bases between them. Germline V lookup: CDR1 SGHDT, CDR2 YYEEEE. The CDR3 is 15 amino acids. The CDR3 coding sequence is TGTGCCAGCAGCTGGGGAGGGTTTGATTCTCAGCCCCAGCATTTT. Residues: CASSWGGFDSQPQHF.

CDR3 sequence reads: CATSRDQGAGQPQHF. DNA for the CDR3: TGTGCCACCAGCAGAGATCAAGGGGCAGGGCAGCCCCAGCATTTT. The V and J genes are TRBV15 and TRBJ1-5, with D possibly matching TRBD1 (5 bases). CDR1 is LNHNV and CDR2 is YYDKDF in the germline V gene (reference sequence). CDR3 size: 15 residues. The V end was cut by 0 bases, the J end by 7 bases, with 13 bases between.

The CDR3 here is CASSDQREGEKLFF. The CDR3 nucleotides are TGTGCCAGCAGTGATCAGCGGGAGGGGGAAAAACTGTTTTTT. The V call is TRBV25-1, the J call TRBJ1-4; TRBD1 is a possible D gene (5 bases). Germline lookup yields CDR1 MGHDK and CDR2 SYGVNS. The length of the CDR3 is 14 residues. V was shortened by 3 bases and J by 8 bases, with 13 bases between the two germline ends.

The J gene is TRBJ2-1, the V gene TRBV5-1, with a possible D match to TRBD2 (6 bases). The CDR3 runs 13 residues. Germline loops: CDR1 SGHRS, CDR2 YFSETQ. The V end lost 7 bases, the J end lost 10 bases, and 18 bases lay between the germline ends. The CDR3 nucleotides read TGCGCCAGCGGCCTTCCGGAGGGGCGCGAGCAGTTCTTC. Translated, it gives CASGLPEGREQFF.

The gene calls are TRBV25-1 and TRBJ1-4; no clear D gene. V was trimmed by 3 bases and J by 3 bases, leaving 14 bases between them. Germline loops: CDR1 MGHDK, CDR2 SYGVNS. The CDR3 totals 16 residues. CDR3 in DNA: TGTGCCAGCAGTGACCCCGAAGAGGGCTCTAATGAAAAACTGTTTTTT. This gives the protein CASSDPEEGSNEKLFF.

In its sample, this clone was seen a few times. The CDR3 here is CASRDSMNTEAFF. The DNA for the CDR3 is TGTGCCAGTAGAGACAGTATGAACACTGAAGCTTTCTTT. This rearrangement joins TRBV19 to TRBJ1-1; D is perhaps TRBD1 (5 bases). Trimming stripped 6 bases from V and 0 bases from J, with 8 bases between. CDR1 is LNHDA and CDR2 is SQIVND in the germline V gene (reference sequence). The CDR3 totals 13 residues.

The J gene is TRBJ2-7, the V gene TRBV29-1, with a tentative D call TRBD2 (6 bases). This CDR3 is built from 15 residues. V lost 3 bases to trimming and J lost 3 bases, with 18 bases between them. CDR1 is SQVTM, CDR2 ANQGSEA, per germline. The CDR3 sequence: CSVDLRGERGYEQYF. CDR3 nucleotides: TGCAGCGTTGATCTTCGCGGGGAACGAGGCTACGAGCAGTACTTC.

The chain is built from TRBV13 and TRBJ2-7; TRBD2 aligns across 12 bases. CDR3 length equals 15 residues. Germline lookup yields CDR1 PRHDT and CDR2 FYEKMQ (reference sequence). V shed 4 bases, J shed 2 bases, and the junction held 3 bases outside the gene matches. CDR3 DNA sequence: TGTGCCAGCAGCTCGGGACTAGCGGGCACCTACGAGCAGTACTTC. Amino acids: CASSSGLAGTYEQYF.

This chain links TRBV6-1 with TRBJ1-6; 8 nucleotides match TRBD1. The germline gives CDR1 MNHNS, CDR2 SASEGT. V trimming: 4 bases; J trimming: 6 bases; junction bases outside the gene matches: 8. This CDR3 region has 16 residues. CDR3 DNA sequence: TGTGCCAGCAGTGCGTTCGACAGGGGACCTAATTCACCCCTCCACTTT. This codes for CASSAFDRGPNSPLHF.

The chain uses TRBV10-3 and TRBJ1-1; no clear D gene. Germline loops: CDR1 ENHRY, CDR2 SYGVKD. The length of the CDR3 is 12 residues. For the CDR3, the DNA is TGTGCGGTCGGACTGGAGAACACTGAAGCTTTCTTT. Translated: CAVGLENTEAFF.

A single count supports this clone. The chain combines TRBV27 with TRBJ1-1, with unresolved D. This CDR3 region has 11 residues. The germline gives CDR1 MNHEY, CDR2 SMNVEV (reference sequence). Trimming cost V 6 bases and J 4 bases, with 6 bases left between them. The CDR3 reads CASRRGTEAFF. The CDR3 bases are TGTGCCAGCAGACGAGGCACTGAAGCTTTCTTT.

This clone showed up just a few times. This chain uses TRBV6-5 with TRBJ2-7, with 9 nucleotides matching TRBD1. The V and J ends lost 5 bases and 1 base, in that order; junction bases with no gene match: 3. The CDR3 length is 14 residues. Germline V lookup: CDR1 MNHEY, CDR2 SVGAGI. CDR3 region: CASSADRGSYEQYF. The CDR3 coding sequence is TGTGCCAGCAGTGCCGACAGGGGGTCCTACGAGCAGTACTTC.

There are a few counts of this clone. V usage is TRBV28 and J usage is TRBJ1-5; 7 bases match TRBD1. Per the germline V gene, CDR1 is MDHEN and CDR2 is SYDVKM. The CDR3 is 15 residues long. The trim removed 5 bases at V and 4 bases at J, leaving 8 bases unmatched. The CDR3 is CASSPRQGPNQPQHF. The CDR3 DNA reads as TGTGCCAGCAGTCCGCGACAGGGACCGAATCAGCCCCAGCATTTT.

This chain uses TRBV5-1 with TRBJ1-5, with D tentatively TRBD1 (6 bases). CDR3 size: 15 residues. The V end lost 4 bases, the J end lost 0 bases, and 11 bases lay between the germline ends. The germline V gene has CDR1 SGHRS and CDR2 YFSETQ. The CDR3 protein is CASSPDSYSNQPQHF. DNA for the CDR3: TGCGCCAGCAGCCCGGACAGTTATAGCAATCAGCCCCAGCATTTT.